This paragraph covers one TCR beta chain sequence. Its antigen remains unknown. The sample belongs to a study of CD8+ T cells in alopecia areata. The wider study: Treated individuals took tofacitinib by mouth, 5 to 10 mg twice daily.

V shed 1 base and J 2 bases; nucleotides not matched to a gene: 2. CDR1 and CDR2 (germline): SNHLY, FYNNEI. This CDR3 has 15 amino acids. The study's findings and limits: Lesional tissue from the scalp (especially in alopecia totalis/universalis) showed higher clonality than normal scalp. Scalp and blood samples kept many expanded lesional clones throughout tofacitinib.

It was cDNA, reverse transcribed from extracted RNA, that served as the sequencing template. The repertoire was sequenced with immunoSEQ multiplex PCR; TCRdb's copy has only in-frame clones and lacks some. The sample comprises around 100,000 clones, about two thirds of which are singletons, and approximately 15% rests with the top ten. Documented treatment: oral pan-JAK inhibitor, 5-10 mg twice daily. Patients with alopecia areata provided lesional scalp punch biopsies as well as peripheral blood. The rearrangement joins TRBV2 to TRBJ2-3; 8 bases are shared with TRBD2. The sample in question was CD8+ T cells sorted from blood, obtained at week 44, from a patient treated with tofacitinib. This receptor was taken from a human donor with alopecia areata. The CDR3 DNA reads as TGTGCCAGCAGTGAAGGAGCGGGGGACACAGATACGCAGTATTTT. Translation: CASSEGAGDTDTQYF.